Following are 20 T cell receptor beta chains from one sample sequenced in a study of control samples from healthy donors and cancer patients. The data were produced by immunoSEQ multiplex PCR, yet TCRdb's version contains in-frame clones alone and is incomplete. The table records 75,000 to 95,000 clones, approximately 84% of them present only once. The sample consisted of PBMCs. Source of these receptors: a man aged 65 to 85 with lung cancer.

This chain uses TRBV30 with TRBJ2-1, with D perhaps matching TRBD1 (6 bases). The V end lost 3 bases, the J end lost 5 bases, and 11 bases lay between the germline ends. The CDR3 is 13 amino acids. Germline assignment: CDR1 GTSNPN and CDR2 SVGIG (reference sequence). Here the CDR3 DNA reads TGTGCCTGGAGAGGGACACCCCACAATGAGCAGTTCTTC. Its protein product is CAWRGTPHNEQFF.

The rearrangement uses TRBV19 and TRBJ2-6; TRBD2 is a possible D gene (6 bases). V was shortened by 9 bases and J by 0 bases, with 12 bases between the two germline ends. This CDR3 is 15 amino acids long. Germline lookup yields CDR1 LNHDA and CDR2 SQIVND (reference sequence). The CDR3 reads CASYGGFSGANVLTF. The CDR3 DNA reads as TGTGCCAGCTATGGAGGGTTCTCTGGGGCCAACGTCCTGACTTTC.

The chain is built from TRBV28 and TRBJ2-4, with D maybe TRBD1 (6 bases). V lost 2 bases to trimming and J lost 1 base, with 9 bases between them. Germline CDR1 MDHEN, CDR2 SYDVKM. CDR3 length equals 15 residues. CDR3 region: CASSLKRGAKNIQYF. The CDR3 bases are TGTGCCAGCAGTTTAAAAAGGGGGGCCAAAAACATTCAGTACTTC.

V gene TRBV6-6 combines with J gene TRBJ1-5, with TRBD1 matching 9 bases. Germline lookup yields CDR1 MNHNY and CDR2 SVGAGI (reference sequence). The V and J ends lost 7 bases and 9 bases, in that order; junction bases with no gene match: 10. CDR3 size: 14 residues. The CDR3 loop is CASTRTGDERPQHF. DNA for the CDR3: TGTGCCAGCACTCGGACAGGGGACGAGAGGCCCCAGCATTTT.

This clone was counted between two and nine times. This rearrangement joins TRBV13 to TRBJ1-5; D gene ambiguous. Trimming removed 1 base from V and 9 bases from J, with 10 bases in between. In germline, CDR1 is PRHDT, CDR2 FYEKMQ (reference sequence). The CDR3 runs to 13 residues. The CDR3 DNA reads as TGTGCCAGCAGCTTAGACAGCTCTGGGCCCCAGCATTTT. Its translation is CASSLDSSGPQHF. Full variable domain (remainder filled in from reference TRBV13 and TRBJ1-5): AAGVIQSPRHLIKEKRETATLKCYPIPRHDTVYWYQQGPGQDPQFLISFYEKMQSDKGSIPDRFSAQQFSDYHSELNMSSLELGDSALYFCASSLDSSGPQHFGDGTRLSIL.

This chain connects TRBV19 to TRBJ1-1; 7 bases map to TRBD1. The CDR3 consists of 14 residues. Germline-derived CDR1 and CDR2 are LNHDA and SQIVND (reference sequence). J lost 3 bases, V lost 4 bases, and 5 bases had no gene match. CDR3 DNA sequence: TGTGCCAGTAGTACCCAGGGGGTCTACACTGAAGCTTTCTTT. Amino acids: CASSTQGVYTEAFF.

This clone was counted only a few times. In nucleotides, the CDR3 is TGCGCCAGCAGCAAGAGAACCGGGACAGGGGGTATTACTGAAGCTTTCTTT. It is translated as CASSKRTGTGGITEAFF. The V and J genes are TRBV5-1 and TRBJ1-1; 11 bases fit TRBD1. The germline CDR1 and CDR2 sequences are SGHRS and YFSETQ. V shed 4 bases, J shed 5 bases, and the junction held 13 bases outside the gene matches. CDR3 size: 17 residues.

V and J are TRBV6-2 or TRBV6-3 and TRBJ2-7; D gene unclear. CDR3 length: 14 amino acids. Trimming shortened V by 2 bases and J by 0 bases, and 8 bases separated the two germline ends. From germline, CDR1 is MNHEY and CDR2 SVGEGT. CDR3 nucleotide sequence: TGTGCCAGCAGTTACCCCACAGACTCCTACGAGCAGTACTTC. This encodes CASSYPTDSYEQYF.

CDR3 nucleotide sequence: TGTGCCAGCAGCCCGACTCTGGCTGGGGAGACCCAGTACTTC. Translated: CASSPTLAGETQYF. V gene TRBV11-2 combines with J gene TRBJ2-5, with D unresolved. Per the germline V gene, CDR1 is SGHAT and CDR2 is FQNNGV. This CDR3 region has 14 residues. The V and J ends lost 5 bases and 5 bases respectively, with 15 bases between them.

This clone was seen more than once but under ten times. This chain uses TRBV18 with TRBJ1-2; D call uncertain. Trimming removed 3 bases at V and 2 bases at J, with 10 bases between. There are 14 residues in the CDR3. Per the germline V gene, CDR1 is KGHSH and CDR2 is LQKENI. The CDR3 nucleotides read TGTGCCAGCTCACCCCGGACCGACAACTATGGCTACACCTTC. This encodes CASSPRTDNYGYTF.

This rearrangement joins TRBV5-1 to TRBJ1-4; 12 bases map to TRBD1. The CDR3 extends over 22 amino acids. Germline CDR1 reads SGHRS; CDR2 reads YFSETQ. The V segment lost 5 bases and the J segment 0 bases; nucleotides outside the gene matches: 20. The CDR3 region is CASREMGQGALSLSATNEKLFF. CDR3 DNA: TGCGCCAGCAGAGAGATGGGACAGGGGGCGTTGTCACTCAGCGCAACTAATGAAAAACTGTTTTTT.

The chain couples TRBV24-1 to TRBJ1-2; maybe TRBD1 (6 bases). Germline V CDR1 and CDR2: KGHDR, SFDVKD. The CDR3 totals 14 residues. Trimming removed 4 bases at V and 6 bases at J, with 14 bases between. The CDR3, as DNA: TGTGCCACCAGTGACCCTGACAGGCGAGATGGCTACACCTTC. Protein sequence: CATSDPDRRDGYTF.

In its sample, this clone was seen once. The chain links TRBV5-4 to TRBJ1-2; TRBD1 might be the D (5 bases). The CDR3 is 14 residues long. The V gene lost 0 bases and the J gene lost 2 bases, with 8 bases spanning the gap. Germline V gives CDR1 SGHNT, CDR2 YYREEE (reference sequence). The CDR3 loop is CASSLGQQNYGYTF. DNA of the CDR3: TGTGCCAGCAGCTTGGGACAGCAAAACTATGGCTACACCTTC.

This chain connects TRBV3-1 (or the pseudogene TRBV3-2) to TRBJ1-2, with D possibly TRBD1 on 6 matching bases. The germline gives CDR1 LGHDT, CDR2 YNNKEL (reference sequence). The CDR3 length is 16 residues. V gave up 0 bases and J gave up 6 bases, with 17 bases separating them. The CDR3 DNA reads TGTGCCAGCAGCCAAGATTCGGGCAGGGGAAGGGATGGCTACACCTTC. This translates into CASSQDSGRGRDGYTF.

The J gene is TRBJ1-3, the V gene TRBV11-1; the D is unclear. In germline, CDR1 is SGHAT, CDR2 FQDESV (reference sequence). The CDR3 is 13 amino acids. Trimming stripped 6 bases from V and 0 bases from J, with 6 bases between. CDR3 loop: CASRLASGNTIYF. The DNA for the CDR3 is TGTGCCAGCAGACTCGCCTCTGGAAACACCATATATTTT.

The chain links TRBV19 to TRBJ1-1; D call uncertain. There are 13 residues in the CDR3. V was cut by 10 bases and J by 1 base, with 13 bases left in between. Germline V gives CDR1 LNHDA, CDR2 SQIVND (reference sequence). This chain's CDR3 is CATGFLANTEAFF. The CDR3 DNA is TGTGCCACCGGTTTTCTAGCGAACACTGAAGCTTTCTTT.

The chain employs TRBV18 and TRBJ2-5; D gene unclear. Germline loops: CDR1 KGHSH, CDR2 LQKENI. This CDR3 spans 16 amino acids. Trimming shortened V by 0 bases and J by 1 base, and 12 bases separated the two germline ends. CDR3 bases: TGTGCCAGCTCACCACCCTCGAACTTTGCCCAAGAGACCCAGTACTTC. Its translation is CASSPPSNFAQETQYF.

The chain has TRBV10-2 and TRBJ2-7; 7 bases fit TRBD1. This CDR3 has 13 residues. The germline gives CDR1 WSHSY, CDR2 SAAADI. The V and J ends lost 5 bases and 6 bases, in that order; junction bases with no gene match: 7. The CDR3 DNA reads TGCGCCAGCAGTCCTAGACAGGGAAGCGAGCAGTACTTC. This sequence encodes CASSPRQGSEQYF.

The sample holds one count of this clone. This chain uses TRBV19 with TRBJ1-1, with TRBD1 as a possible D gene (6 bases). This CDR3 is built from 14 residues. With 2 bases removed from V and 6 bases from J, the gap between germline ends came to 13 bases. The V gene's germline CDR1 is LNHDA and CDR2 SQIVND (reference sequence). CDR3 loop: CASSIPYRVPEAFF. DNA of the CDR3: TGTGCCAGTAGTATACCCTACAGGGTCCCTGAAGCTTTCTTT. Using reference TRBV19 and TRBJ1-1 for the parts outside the CDR3, the full variable domain is DGGITQSPKYLFRKEGQNVTLSCEQNLNHDAMYWYRQDPGQGLRLIYYSQIVNDFQKGDIAEGYSVSREKKESFPLTVTSAQKNPTAFYLCASSIPYRVPEAFFGQGTRLTVV.

The J gene is TRBJ1-6, the V gene TRBV3-1 (or the pseudogene TRBV3-2); D uncertain. Germline V gene data show CDR1 as LGHDT and CDR2 as YNNKEL (reference sequence). The V and J ends lost 1 base and 7 bases respectively, with 17 bases between them. There are 17 residues in the CDR3. The CDR3 spells CASSQGTRRVANSPLHF. The CDR3, as DNA: TGTGCCAGCAGCCAAGGTACAAGAAGGGTGGCAAATTCACCCCTCCACTTT.